This T cell receptor beta chain originates from a study of graft-versus-host responses after intestinal transplantation. Study-wide background: Transplantation in recipients was multivisceral, liver-intestinal, or isolated intestinal. Every one of the recipients received anti-thymocyte globulin induction and afterwards took tacrolimus and steroids for approximately 3 years. Study-wide points: Peak GvH clone levels in circulation were associated with early post-transplant HvG declines. GvH clones were found in recipient marrow; some appeared first in ileum or blood.

The protocol was immunoSEQ multiplex PCR, while the TCRdb copy is restricted to in-frame clones and leaves out a portion. The sample carries about 120,000 clones, about 93% recorded once. As to this clone: The antigen remains unidentified.

The source material was unstimulated CD4+ T cells sorted from spleen or lymph node cells, sampled before intestinal transplant. This TCR was sampled from a human donor who received an intestinal transplant.

The CDR3 reads CASSFPPGEAFF. The CDR3 DNA sequence: TGTGCCAGCAGCTTCCCGCCGGGTGAAGCTTTCTTT. V usage is TRBV5-8 and J usage is TRBJ1-1; D gene unclear. The V gene lost 2 bases and the J gene lost 7 bases, with 9 bases spanning the gap. The CDR3 loop spans 12 amino acids. Germline loops: CDR1 SGHTS, CDR2 YDEGEE.